This entry concerns a single TCR beta chain. There are a few counts of this clonotype. Its recognized antigen is unknown. Base-call qualities are not available, and no considerably larger clone is one nucleotide away. The sample's treatment or condition label is to be understood as: in vitro stimulation with specific CMV peptide epitopes to enrich CMV-specific T cells. CDR1 and CDR2 (ENHRY, SYGVKD) derive from the germline V gene. A distance of 8 bases separates the germline ends of V and J, which lose 0 bases and 8 bases respectively. There are 13 amino acids in the CDR3, from cysteine to phenylalanine inclusive. Just CDR3 DNA is preserved here, 39 bases in frame from base 1. The run used an Illumina HiSeq 1500. In-frame beta chains were kept once TCRdb had trimmed the public reads at Q25 with fastp and called clones with MiXCR. Duplicate CDR3 protein sequences are folded into a single record with the most common DNA and genes. For this sample there are about 900,000 distinct CDR3 sequences; around 31% appear just once. Over 12% of the sample rests with the top ten.

These data originate in a study of T cell repertoires in cytomegalovirus infection (dated by TCRdb to the late 2010s). Context from the whole study: The peptide stimulations were aimed at well-studied HLA-B-restricted epitopes as well as recently identified HLA-C-restricted CMV epitopes, whose presentation resists viral immunomodulation. Donor HLA type was relevant to the analysis, because carriage of CMV infection together with the matching HLA type was indicated by public TCR beta signatures.

What the authors observed across the whole study: In the ex vivo response, HLA-C-restricted CMV-specific TCR beta clonotypes were dominant, and in two of eight donors the single most frequent clonotype came from this HLA-C-restricted group. In both this cohort and an independent roughly 400-donor cohort, the cumulative frequency of public TCR beta family members distinguished carriers of CMV infection plus the relevant HLA type.

This sequence originates from a human donor in good health (CMV status not recorded). Some clones in this sample may be carry-over from other donors' samples. Sequences were derived from cultured CD8+ T cells from PBMCs, sampled from culture after CMV antigen stimulation. The sequence is built from TRBV10-3 and TRBJ2-1, with no D gene named confidently. In nucleotide form, the sequence is TGTGCCATCAGTGAGTCAGGTGGGGATGAGCAGTTCTTC. This codes for CAISESGGDEQFF.